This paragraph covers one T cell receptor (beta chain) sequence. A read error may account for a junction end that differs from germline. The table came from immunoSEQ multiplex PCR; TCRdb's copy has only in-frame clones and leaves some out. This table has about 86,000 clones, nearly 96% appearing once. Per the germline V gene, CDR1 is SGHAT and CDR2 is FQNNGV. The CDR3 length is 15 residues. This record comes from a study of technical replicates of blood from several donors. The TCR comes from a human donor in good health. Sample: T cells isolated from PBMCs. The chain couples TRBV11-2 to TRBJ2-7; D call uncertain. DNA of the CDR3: TGTGCCAGCAGCTTAGATTATAAGAGCTCCTACGAGCAATACTTC. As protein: CASSLDYKSSYEQYF.